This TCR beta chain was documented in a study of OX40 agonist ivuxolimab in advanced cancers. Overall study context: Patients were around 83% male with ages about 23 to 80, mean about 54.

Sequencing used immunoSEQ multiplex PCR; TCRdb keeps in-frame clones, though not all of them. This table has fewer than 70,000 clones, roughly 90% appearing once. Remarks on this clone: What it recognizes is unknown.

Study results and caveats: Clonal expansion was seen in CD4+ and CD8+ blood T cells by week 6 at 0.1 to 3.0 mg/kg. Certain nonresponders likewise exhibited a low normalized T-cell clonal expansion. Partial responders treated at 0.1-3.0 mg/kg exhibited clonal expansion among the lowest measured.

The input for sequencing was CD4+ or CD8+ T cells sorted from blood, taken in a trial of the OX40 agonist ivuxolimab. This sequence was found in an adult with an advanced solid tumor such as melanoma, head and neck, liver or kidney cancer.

CDR3 sequence (DNA): TGTGCAAGTCGCTTAGTCGCGGCCAGGCACGGGGAGCTGTTTTTT. It specifies CASRLVAARHGELFF. This chain uses TRBV12-2 with TRBJ2-2. TRBV12-2 is tagged as a pseudogene. The CDR3 length is 15 residues.